Shown below are 29 T cell receptor beta chains from a single sample sequenced in a study of CD8+ T cells in alopecia areata. Extracted RNA was reverse transcribed, and the resulting cDNA served as sequencing template. This table comes from immunoSEQ multiplex PCR, and its TCRdb copy is limited to in-frame clones, with some not included. The repertoire holds roughly 75,000 clones, approximately 60% seen once, with approximately 15% in the top ten. The sample in question was CD8+ T cells sorted from blood, obtained at week 0. The receptors were sampled from a human donor with alopecia areata.

In DNA, the CDR3 is TGTGCCAGCAGCTTAGTGGGTTCACCCCTCCACTTT. This translates into CASSLVGSPLHF. V and J are TRBV7-2 and TRBJ1-6; no definite D call. The CDR3 length is 12 residues. Germline V gene data show CDR1 as SGHTA and CDR2 as FQGNSA. With 1 base removed from V and 9 bases from J, the gap between germline ends came to 4 bases.

This chain joins TRBV11-1 and TRBJ2-1, with 7 bases fitting TRBD2. CDR3 length: 15 amino acids. Germline CDR1 SGHAT, CDR2 FQDESV (reference sequence). The junction had 10 bases not matched to a gene; V was cut back by 4 bases and J by 7 bases. The CDR3 DNA is TGTGCCAGCAGCTCCGGCGGGGAGGGAGGGAATGAGCAGTTCTTC. This gives the protein CASSSGGEGGNEQFF. Looking up the rest from reference TRBV11-1 and TRBJ2-1 gives the full variable domain: EAEVAQSPRYKITEKSQAVAFWCDPISGHATLYWYRQILGQGPELLVQFQDESVVDDSQLPKDRFSAERLKGVDSTLKIQPAELGDSAMYLCASSSGGEGGNEQFFGPGTRLTVL.

This clone was seen once. This chain uses TRBV2 with TRBJ2-2; no definite D call. The V end was cut by 6 bases, the J end by 7 bases, with 3 bases between. The germline CDR1 and CDR2 sequences are SNHLY and FYNNEI. CDR3 length: 10 residues. The CDR3 bases are TGTGCCAGCAGGGGCGGGGAGCTGTTTTTT. Translated: CASRGGELFF. The variable domain in full, with the rest retrieved from reference TRBV2 and TRBJ2-2, is EPEVTQTPSHQVTQMGQEVILRCVPISNHLYFYWYRQILGQKVEFLVSFYNNEISEKSEIFDDQFSVERPDGSNFTLKIRSTKLEDSAMYFCASRGGELFFGEGSRLTVL.

The chain employs TRBV23-1 and TRBJ2-2; D call uncertain. TRBV23-1 is reported as an ORF; its role is uncertain. The CDR3 has 17 residues. V lost 0 bases and J lost 1, with 12 bases in between. The CDR3: CASSQSCGGRNTGELFF. The CDR3 DNA follows: TGCGCCAGCAGTCAATCGTGTGGCGGACGGAACACCGGGGAGCTGTTTTTT.

V usage is TRBV7-9 and J usage is TRBJ1-2, with 10 bases that match TRBD1. The V segment lost 4 bases and the J segment 6 bases; nucleotides outside the gene matches: 8. CDR1 and CDR2 from the germline V gene are SEHNR and FQNEAQ (reference sequence). The CDR3 runs to 15 residues. The CDR3 nucleotides are TGTGCCAGCAGCTCAGGGACAGGGGTAGTAGATGGCTACACCTTC. Encoded protein: CASSSGTGVVDGYTF.

V is TRBV6-5 and J is TRBJ1-2, with a weak D call TRBD1 (5 bases). Trimming left V 0 bases short and J 3 bases short, with 11 bases between. The CDR3 runs 15 residues. CDR1 and CDR2 (germline): MNHEY, SVGAGI. As DNA, the CDR3 is TGTGCCAGCAGTTACTCGAGGGAGGGACACTATGGCTACACCTTC. Residues: CASSYSREGHYGYTF.

The CDR3 protein is CASSQPGTEDTQYF. In nucleotides, the CDR3 is TGCGCCAGCAGCCAACCCGGGACAGAGGATACGCAGTATTTT. V usage is TRBV4-1 and J usage is TRBJ2-3; TRBD1 agrees at 7 bases. The V segment lost 2 bases and the J segment 6 bases; nucleotides outside the gene matches: 5. CDR1 is MGHRA and CDR2 is YSYEKL in the germline V gene. There are 14 residues in the CDR3.

The V gene is TRBV4-1, the J gene TRBJ2-1, with no clear D. The V and J ends lost 1 base and 8 bases respectively, with 9 bases between them. The germline V gene has CDR1 MGHRA and CDR2 YSYEKL. This CDR3 comprises 13 residues. The CDR3: CASSQVPGDEQFF. The CDR3, as DNA: TGCGCCAGCAGCCAAGTTCCCGGCGATGAGCAGTTCTTC.

V gene TRBV19 combines with J gene TRBJ1-5, with D perhaps TRBD1 (5 bases). The CDR3 spans 13 residues. V was trimmed by 3 bases and J by 6 bases, leaving 9 bases between them. Germline V gene sequence: CDR1 LNHDA, CDR2 SQIVND (reference sequence). The CDR3 DNA reads as TGTGCCAGTAGTATGGGAGGGACTCAGCCCCAGCATTTT. It specifies CASSMGGTQPQHF.

The V and J genes are TRBV5-6 and TRBJ1-2; no definite D call. V was trimmed by 4 bases and J by 7 bases, leaving 14 bases between them. The length of the CDR3 is 13 residues. CDR1 is SGHDT and CDR2 is YYEEEE in the germline V gene. The CDR3 loop is CASSPRRPVGYTF. The CDR3 DNA is TGTGCCAGCAGCCCGAGGCGACCCGTTGGCTACACCTTC.

As DNA, the CDR3 is TGCGCCAGCAGCTCAGACAGCGGGGGGGTCACAGATACGCAGTATTTT. Encoded protein: CASSSDSGGVTDTQYF. The chain links TRBV5-1 to TRBJ2-3; 10 positions match TRBD2. The CDR3 spans 16 residues. In germline, CDR1 is SGHRS, CDR2 YFSETQ. The J segment lost 2 bases and the V segment lost 3 bases, leaving 6 bases of the junction unmatched.

The chain couples TRBV4-1 to TRBJ2-4, with 15 bases matching TRBD2. Trimming at V came to 4 bases and at J to 1 base, leaving 5 bases not matched to a gene. This CDR3 has 18 amino acids. CDR1 and CDR2 from the germline V gene are MGHRA and YSYEKL. In DNA form, the CDR3 reads TGCGCCAGCAGCCCCGGACTAGCGGGAGGGACGGCCAAAAACATTCAGTACTTC. Its translation: CASSPGLAGGTAKNIQYF.

The J gene is TRBJ2-1, the V gene TRBV19, with D possibly being TRBD2 (5 bases). This CDR3 has 14 amino acids. Trimming took off 1 base at V and 6 bases at J, with 10 bases between the two ends. Germline-derived CDR1 and CDR2 are LNHDA and SQIVND (reference sequence). In DNA form, the CDR3 reads TGTGCCAGTAGTATAGCCGGGAACCTCAATGAGCAGTTCTTC. As protein: CASSIAGNLNEQFF.

This rearrangement joins TRBV30 to TRBJ1-2, with 9 bases matching TRBD1. The CDR3 is made up of 15 amino acids. Looked up from germline, CDR1 is GTSNPN and CDR2 is SVGIG (reference sequence). J was trimmed by 10 bases and V by 5 bases; bases with no gene match: 17. In nucleotides, the CDR3 is TGTGCCTGGGGGGGACAGGGAACCGTCTATGACTCCTACACCTTC. Translated: CAWGGQGTVYDSYTF.

In this sample, this clone turned up a few times. This chain links TRBV4-1 with TRBJ2-1; the match to TRBD1 covers 9 bases. CDR1 MGHRA and CDR2 YSYEKL come from the germline V gene. V was clipped by 4 bases and J by 9 bases; unmatched bases: 7. The CDR3 runs 14 residues. The CDR3 protein is CASSPKQGAGEQFF. CDR3 bases: TGCGCCAGCAGCCCCAAACAGGGGGCCGGTGAGCAGTTCTTC.

The chain has TRBV29-1 and TRBJ2-7, with 8 bases fitting TRBD2. V trimming: 6 bases; J trimming: 0 bases; junction bases outside the gene matches: 4. The CDR3 has 13 amino acids. Looked up from germline, CDR1 is SQVTM and CDR2 is ANQGSEA. The CDR3, as DNA: TGCAGCGTGCCGGGGGGGAGCTCCTACGAGCAGTACTTC. Translation gives CSVPGGSSYEQYF.

The chain is built from TRBV7-9 and TRBJ1-2; tentatively, D is TRBD1 (5 bases). Between the trimmed V and J ends, which lost 7 bases and 8 bases, there was a span of 17 bases. Germline CDR1 is SEHNR and CDR2 is FQNEAQ (reference sequence). This CDR3 has 13 residues. The CDR3 DNA sequence: TGTGCCAGCACCTCCGGGGGGGGTCCGGGCTACACCTTC. Translating gives CASTSGGGPGYTF.

This clone occurred a few times. The CDR3: CASSWGGSYNEQFF. CDR3 nucleotides: TGTGCCAGCAGCTGGGGTGGCTCCTACAATGAGCAGTTCTTC. V gene TRBV7-9 combines with J gene TRBJ2-1; D not certain. Germline V lookup: CDR1 SEHNR, CDR2 FQNEAQ (reference sequence). Trimming pared 4 bases from V and 0 bases from J, leaving 7 bases between. The CDR3 consists of 14 residues.

The chain links TRBV27 to TRBJ1-1, with a tentative D call TRBD1 (6 bases). Germline V gene sequence: CDR1 MNHEY, CDR2 SMNVEV (reference sequence). V lost 2 bases and J 8 bases, leaving 12 bases between the germline ends. The CDR3 is made up of 13 amino acids. In nucleotides, the CDR3 is TGTGCCAGCAGTTTAGTGACAGGAGAAGAAGCTTTCTTT. Translating gives CASSLVTGEEAFF.

In regard to this clone: Mismatch with germline at one junction end may stem from a read error. CDR3 loop: CASSASLRTNYGYTF. The DNA of the CDR3 is TGTGCCAGCAGCGCCAGCCTCCGTACTAACTATGGCTACACCTTC. V and J are TRBV5-1 and TRBJ1-2, with D uncertain. In germline, CDR1 is SGHRS, CDR2 YFSETQ. This CDR3 is 15 amino acids long.

The chain employs TRBV7-8 and TRBJ2-7, with a weak D call TRBD2 (5 bases). The germline V gene encodes CDR1 SGHVS and CDR2 FQNEAQ. The ends were cut back, 5 bases at V and 0 bases at J, with 20 bases in the middle. The CDR3 is made up of 17 amino acids. CDR3 bases: TGTGCCAGCAGCCCAACCTTCCAGACGGACTTCTCCTACGAGCAGTACTTC. This translates into CASSPTFQTDFSYEQYF.

The V call is TRBV25-1, the J call TRBJ2-7; D gene unclear. Germline CDR1 reads MGHDK; CDR2 reads SYGVNS. The CDR3 length is 12 residues. V was trimmed by 4 bases and J by 2 bases, leaving 6 bases between them. This CDR3 is CASSGLTYEQYF. CDR3 bases: TGTGCCAGCAGTGGGCTGACCTACGAGCAGTACTTC.

The gene calls are TRBV29-1 and TRBJ2-3, with D perhaps TRBD2 (8 bases). Between the trimmed V and J ends, which lost 4 bases and 2 bases, there was a span of 19 bases. Germline CDR1 reads SQVTM; CDR2 reads ANQGSEA. The CDR3 has 16 amino acids. The CDR3 bases are TGCAGCGTTGGCCGGGAGGGGACAGCTGCCACAGATACGCAGTATTTT. This sequence encodes CSVGREGTAATDTQYF.

The chain carries TRBV25-1 and TRBJ1-1, with 9 nucleotides matching TRBD1. V trimming: 7 bases; J trimming: 5 bases; junction bases outside the gene matches: 8. The CDR3 is 14 residues long. From germline, CDR1 is MGHDK and CDR2 SYGVNS. CDR3 nucleotide sequence: TGTGCCAGCAAGCGAACCGGGACAGGGACTGAAGCTTTCTTT. Its translation is CASKRTGTGTEAFF.

The chain links TRBV4-1 to TRBJ2-7; TRBD1 or TRBD2 may be the D gene (5 bases each). V lost 1 base and J 0 bases, leaving 10 bases between the germline ends. Germline V CDR1 and CDR2: MGHRA, YSYEKL. This CDR3 is 15 amino acids long. CDR3 protein: CASSQAAGSSYEQYF. Here the CDR3 DNA reads TGCGCCAGCAGCCAAGCGGCAGGGAGCTCCTACGAGCAGTACTTC.

This clone appeared once. The chain is built from TRBV7-2 and TRBJ1-6, with no clear D. The germline gives CDR1 SGHTA, CDR2 FQGNSA. V was cut by 1 base and J by 10 bases, with 8 bases left in between. The CDR3 has 13 residues. The CDR3 here is CASSLDGSSPLHF. In nucleotides, the CDR3 is TGTGCCAGCAGCTTAGACGGCTCGTCACCCCTCCACTTT.

The V gene is TRBV4-1, the J gene TRBJ2-7, with D perhaps matching TRBD1 or TRBD2 (5 bases each). The V gene lost 4 bases and the J gene lost 2 bases, with 12 bases spanning the gap. The CDR3 totals 14 residues. CDR1 is MGHRA and CDR2 is YSYEKL in the germline V gene. The CDR3 DNA follows: TGCGCCAGCAGCCCTCTCGGGACCGCCTACGAGCAGTACTTC. Protein sequence: CASSPLGTAYEQYF.

This sequence joins TRBV6-6 and TRBJ2-5; D is undetermined. CDR1 is MNHNY and CDR2 is SVGAGI in the germline V gene (reference sequence). The CDR3 contains 12 residues. The V and J ends lost 0 bases and 5 bases respectively, with 4 bases between them. The CDR3, as DNA: TGTGCCAGCAGTTACTCGTTCGAGACCCAGTACTTC. Translating gives CASSYSFETQYF.

This clone was seen a single time. The chain joins TRBV29-1 to TRBJ1-2, with D possibly being TRBD1 (5 bases). Germline CDR1 SQVTM, CDR2 ANQGSEA. V lost 4 bases and J lost 4, with 16 bases in between. The CDR3 has 14 residues. The CDR3 sequence: CSVAQESLSYGYTF. CDR3 DNA sequence: TGCAGCGTTGCACAGGAAAGTCTTAGCTATGGCTACACCTTC.